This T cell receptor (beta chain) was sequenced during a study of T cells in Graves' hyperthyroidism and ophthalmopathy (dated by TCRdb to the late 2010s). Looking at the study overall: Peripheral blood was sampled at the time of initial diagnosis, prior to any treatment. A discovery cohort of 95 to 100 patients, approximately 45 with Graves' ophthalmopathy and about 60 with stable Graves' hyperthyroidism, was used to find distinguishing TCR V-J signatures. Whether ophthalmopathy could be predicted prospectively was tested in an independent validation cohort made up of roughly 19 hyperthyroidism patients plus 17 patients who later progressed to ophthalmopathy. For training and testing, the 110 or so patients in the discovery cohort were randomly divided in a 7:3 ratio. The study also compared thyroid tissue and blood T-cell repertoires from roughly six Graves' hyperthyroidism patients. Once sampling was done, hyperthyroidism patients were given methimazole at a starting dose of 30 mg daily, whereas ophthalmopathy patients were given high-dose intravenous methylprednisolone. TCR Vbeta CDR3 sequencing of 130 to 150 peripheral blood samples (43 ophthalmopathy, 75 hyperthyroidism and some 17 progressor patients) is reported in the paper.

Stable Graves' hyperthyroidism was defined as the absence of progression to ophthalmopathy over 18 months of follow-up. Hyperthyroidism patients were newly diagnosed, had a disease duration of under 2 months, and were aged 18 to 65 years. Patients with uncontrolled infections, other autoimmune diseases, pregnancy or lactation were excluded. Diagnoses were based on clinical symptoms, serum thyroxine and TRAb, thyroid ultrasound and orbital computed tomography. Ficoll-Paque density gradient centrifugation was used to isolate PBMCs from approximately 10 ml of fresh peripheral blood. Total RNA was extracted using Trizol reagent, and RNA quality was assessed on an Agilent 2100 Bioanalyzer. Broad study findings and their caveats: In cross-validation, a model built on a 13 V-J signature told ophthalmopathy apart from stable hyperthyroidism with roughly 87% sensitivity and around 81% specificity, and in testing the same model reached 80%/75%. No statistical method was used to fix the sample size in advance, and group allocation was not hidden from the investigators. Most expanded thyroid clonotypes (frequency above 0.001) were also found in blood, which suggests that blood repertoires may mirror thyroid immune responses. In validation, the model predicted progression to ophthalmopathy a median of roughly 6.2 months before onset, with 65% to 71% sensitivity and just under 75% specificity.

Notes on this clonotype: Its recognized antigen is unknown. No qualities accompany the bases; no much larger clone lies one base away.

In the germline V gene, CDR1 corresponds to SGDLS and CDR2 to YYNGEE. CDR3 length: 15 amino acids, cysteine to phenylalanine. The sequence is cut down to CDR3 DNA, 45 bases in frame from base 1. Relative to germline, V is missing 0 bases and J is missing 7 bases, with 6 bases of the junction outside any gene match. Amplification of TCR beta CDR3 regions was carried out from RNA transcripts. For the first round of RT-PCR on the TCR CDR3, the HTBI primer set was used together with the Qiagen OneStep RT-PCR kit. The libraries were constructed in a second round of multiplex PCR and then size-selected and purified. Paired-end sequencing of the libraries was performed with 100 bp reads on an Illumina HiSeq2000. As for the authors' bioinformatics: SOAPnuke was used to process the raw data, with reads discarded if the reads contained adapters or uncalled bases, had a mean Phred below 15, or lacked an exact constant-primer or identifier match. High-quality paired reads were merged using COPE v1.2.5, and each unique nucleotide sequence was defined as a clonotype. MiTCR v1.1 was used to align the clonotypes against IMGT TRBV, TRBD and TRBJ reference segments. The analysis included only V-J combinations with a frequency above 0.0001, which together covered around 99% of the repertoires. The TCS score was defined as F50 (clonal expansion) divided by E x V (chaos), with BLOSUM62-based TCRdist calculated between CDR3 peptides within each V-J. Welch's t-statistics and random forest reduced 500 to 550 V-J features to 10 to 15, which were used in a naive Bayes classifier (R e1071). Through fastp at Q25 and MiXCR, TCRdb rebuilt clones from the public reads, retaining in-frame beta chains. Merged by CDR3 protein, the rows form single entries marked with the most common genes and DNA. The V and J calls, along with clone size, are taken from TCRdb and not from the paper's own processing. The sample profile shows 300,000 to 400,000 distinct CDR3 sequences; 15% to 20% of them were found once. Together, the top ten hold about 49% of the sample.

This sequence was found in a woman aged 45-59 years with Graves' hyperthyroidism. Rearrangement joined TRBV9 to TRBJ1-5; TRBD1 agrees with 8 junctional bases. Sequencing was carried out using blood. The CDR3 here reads CASSVEAGGVQPQHF. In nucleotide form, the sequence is TGTGCCAGCAGCGTAGAGGCAGGGGGCGTCCAGCCCCAGCATTTT. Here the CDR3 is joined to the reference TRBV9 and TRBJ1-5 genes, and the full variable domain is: DSGVTQTPKHLITATGQRVTLRCSPRSGDLSVYWYQQSLDQGLQFLIQYYNGEERAKGNILERFSAQQFPDLHSELNLSSLELGDSALYFCASSVEAGGVQPQHFGDGTRLSIL.